Given below is one TCR beta chain in context. Its antigen is still unknown. The protocol was immunoSEQ multiplex PCR, while the TCRdb copy is restricted to in-frame clones and leaves out a portion. The top ten clones hold 9% to 13% of a sample with roughly 34,000 clones, around 81% of them seen once. The data were taken from a study of a mutant IDH1 vaccine in newly diagnosed glioma. Study background: Eight vaccine injections were given to patients in weeks 1, 3, 5, 7, 11, 15, 19 and 23. Vaccines began 4-6 weeks after radiotherapy alone, or with temozolomide cycles. Those enrolled had earlier been treated with radiotherapy, temozolomide, or both, mostly both.

Time point meaning: week 5, during vaccination. Every single dose of the vaccine, 300 ug of mutant IDH1 20-mer peptide, came with topical imiquimod. Per germline, CDR1 SGHTA and CDR2 FQGNSA. Deletions cut 4 bases from V and 5 bases from J, with 9 bases between. CDR3 length: 13 amino acids. V is TRBV7-2 and J is TRBJ1-5; D is uncertain. The clonotype originates from a man over 45 with glioma. The specimen comprised PBMCs, sampled from a glioma patient whose treatment included an IDH1 peptide vaccine. The CDR3 region is CASSSERDQPQHF. DNA for the CDR3: TGTGCCAGCAGCTCGGAACGGGATCAGCCCCAGCATTTT.